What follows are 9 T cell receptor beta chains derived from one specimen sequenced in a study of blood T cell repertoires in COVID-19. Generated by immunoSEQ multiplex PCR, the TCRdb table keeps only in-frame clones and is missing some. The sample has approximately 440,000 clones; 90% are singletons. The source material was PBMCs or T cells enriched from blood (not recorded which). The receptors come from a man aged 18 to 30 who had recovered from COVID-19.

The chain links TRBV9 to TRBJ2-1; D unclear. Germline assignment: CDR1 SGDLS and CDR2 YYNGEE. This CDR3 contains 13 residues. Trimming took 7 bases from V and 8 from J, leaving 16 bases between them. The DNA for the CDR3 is TGTGCCAGCCAGGCGAGTCTTGTACATGAGCAGTTCTTC. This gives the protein CASQASLVHEQFF. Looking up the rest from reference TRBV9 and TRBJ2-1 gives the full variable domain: DSGVTQTPKHLITATGQRVTLRCSPRSGDLSVYWYQQSLDQGLQFLIQYYNGEERAKGNILERFSAQQFPDLHSELNLSSLELGDSALYFCASQASLVHEQFFGPGTRLTVL.

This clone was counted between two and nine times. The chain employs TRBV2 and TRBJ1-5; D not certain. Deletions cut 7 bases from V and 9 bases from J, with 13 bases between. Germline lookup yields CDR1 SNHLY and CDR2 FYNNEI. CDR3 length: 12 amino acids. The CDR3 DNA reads TGTGCCAGCAAACCGGTGGGAGGGCCCCAGCATTTT. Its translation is CASKPVGGPQHF. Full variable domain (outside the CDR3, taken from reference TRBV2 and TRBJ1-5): EPEVTQTPSHQVTQMGQEVILRCVPISNHLYFYWYRQILGQKVEFLVSFYNNEISEKSEIFDDQFSVERPDGSNFTLKIRSTKLEDSAMYFCASKPVGGPQHFGDGTRLSIL.

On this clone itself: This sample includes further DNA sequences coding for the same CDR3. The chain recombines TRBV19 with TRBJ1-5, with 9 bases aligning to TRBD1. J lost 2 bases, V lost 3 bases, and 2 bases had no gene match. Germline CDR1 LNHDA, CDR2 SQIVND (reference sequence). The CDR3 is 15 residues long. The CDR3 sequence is CASSITGGGNQPQHF. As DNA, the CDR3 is TGTGCCAGTAGTATTACAGGGGGCGGCAATCAGCCCCAGCATTTT.

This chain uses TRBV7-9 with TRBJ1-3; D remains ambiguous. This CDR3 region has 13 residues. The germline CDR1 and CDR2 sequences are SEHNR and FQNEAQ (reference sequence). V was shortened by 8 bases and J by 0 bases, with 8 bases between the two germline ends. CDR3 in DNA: TGTGCCAGCTCAGGATACTCTGGAAACACCATATATTTT. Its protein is CASSGYSGNTIYF.

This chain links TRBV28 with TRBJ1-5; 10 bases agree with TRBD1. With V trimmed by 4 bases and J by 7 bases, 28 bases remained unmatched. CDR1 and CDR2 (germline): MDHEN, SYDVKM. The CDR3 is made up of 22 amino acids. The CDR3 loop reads CASSSPIRDRGQPLLLKQPQHF. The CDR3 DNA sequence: TGTGCCAGCAGTTCGCCCATTCGAGACAGGGGGCAACCCCTACTTCTCAAGCAGCCCCAGCATTTT. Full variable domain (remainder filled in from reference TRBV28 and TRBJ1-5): DVKVTQSSRYLVKRTGEKVFLECVQDMDHENMFWYRQDPGLGLRLIYFSYDVKMKEKGDIPEGYSVSREKKERFSLILESASTNQTSMYLCASSSPIRDRGQPLLLKQPQHFGDGTRLSIL.

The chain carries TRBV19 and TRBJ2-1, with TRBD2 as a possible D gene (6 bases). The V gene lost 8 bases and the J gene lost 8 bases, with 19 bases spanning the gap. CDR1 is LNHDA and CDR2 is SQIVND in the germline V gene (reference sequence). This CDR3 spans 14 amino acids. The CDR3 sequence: CASGTGGGYDEQFF. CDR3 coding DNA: TGTGCCAGTGGTACCGGGGGTGGATACGATGAGCAGTTCTTC. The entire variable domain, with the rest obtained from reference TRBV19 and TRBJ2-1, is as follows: DGGITQSPKYLFRKEGQNVTLSCEQNLNHDAMYWYRQDPGQGLRLIYYSQIVNDFQKGDIAEGYSVSREKKESFPLTVTSAQKNPTAFYLCASGTGGGYDEQFFGPGTRLTVL.

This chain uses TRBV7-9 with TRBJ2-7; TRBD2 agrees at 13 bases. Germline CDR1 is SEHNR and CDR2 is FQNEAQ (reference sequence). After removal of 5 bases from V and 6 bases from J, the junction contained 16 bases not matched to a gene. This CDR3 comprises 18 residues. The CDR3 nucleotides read TGTGCCAGCAGCCCCCGGACTAGCGGGAGAACAACCTTCGCCGAGCAGTACTTC. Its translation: CASSPRTSGRTTFAEQYF.

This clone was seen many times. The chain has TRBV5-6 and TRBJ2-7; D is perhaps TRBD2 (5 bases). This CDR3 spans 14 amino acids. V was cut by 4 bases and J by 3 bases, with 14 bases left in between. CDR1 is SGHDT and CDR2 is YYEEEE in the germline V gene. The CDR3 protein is CASSNREFLYEQYF. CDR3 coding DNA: TGTGCCAGCAGCAACCGGGAATTTCTCTACGAGCAGTACTTC.

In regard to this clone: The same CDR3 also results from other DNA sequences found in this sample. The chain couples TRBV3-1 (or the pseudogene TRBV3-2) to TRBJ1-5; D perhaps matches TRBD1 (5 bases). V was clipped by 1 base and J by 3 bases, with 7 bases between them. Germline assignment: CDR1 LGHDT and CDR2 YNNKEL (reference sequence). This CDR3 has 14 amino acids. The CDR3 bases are TGTGCCAGCAGCCAAGCAGGGTCCAATCAGCCCCAGCATTTT. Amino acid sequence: CASSQAGSNQPQHF.